One TCR beta chain is described in this entry. Its antigen is undetermined. The source of the sample is a study of T-cell memory formation after mild COVID-19. About the study: TCR clusters were mostly confined to one donor each.

General study points: Contracting CD8+ clones were enriched in EMRA, CD4+ mainly in CM and EM.

Germline CDR1 reads MDHEN; CDR2 reads SYDVKM. V was clipped by 9 bases and J by 2 bases, with 14 bases between them. The CDR3 extends over 14 amino acids. TCRdb re-called the 5' RACE reads through MiXCR, storing one row per CDR3 protein. The data hold roughly 130,000 distinct CDR3 sequences, with about 15% observed a single time. The chain couples TRBV28 to TRBJ2-1; the D gene is possibly TRBD1 (6 bases). Source material: PBMCs or a T cell subset sorted from them (not recorded which). The sequence was collected from a man aged 18 to 29 who had mild COVID-19 (a few samples of this study predate the infection). Cell type and time point are not known. CDR3 region: CASRAGVAYNEQFF. DNA of the CDR3: TGTGCCAGTCGTGCAGGGGTAGCCTACAATGAGCAGTTCTTC.